This record concerns one T cell receptor beta chain sequence. CDR1 LGHNA and CDR2 YSLEER come from the germline V gene. V was clipped by 0 bases and J by 8 bases; unmatched bases: 6. CDR3 length: 14 amino acids. The source of the sample is a study of siplizumab effects on memory and regulatory T cells. Assay: immunoSEQ multiplex PCR; the TCRdb copy retains only in-frame clones and omits some. The sample holds 90,000 to 120,000 clones; more than 85% are singletons and the top ten take approximately 0.62%. Sequences were obtained from Tregs sorted from blood. The V and J genes are TRBV4-3 and TRBJ1-2; TRBD1 matches at 7 bases. This receptor was obtained from a human donor in good health. CDR3 amino acids: CASSQDKGAGGYTF. CDR3 DNA: TGCGCCAGCAGCCAAGACAAGGGGGCCGGCGGCTACACCTTC.